What follows describes a single T cell receptor beta chain. The target of this receptor is not known. Per-base quality was not reported, and no clone a single base away is much larger than it. The sample comes from a study of Ad26.COV2.S vaccination and SARS-CoV-2 variants (dated by TCRdb to about 2021). In the study overall: Donors in the vaccine arm were drawn from COV1001, a phase I-IIa trial of Ad26.COV2.S in healthy adults that was multicentre, randomized, double-blind and placebo-controlled. Dosing of Ad26.COV2.S was intramuscular, at either 5x10^10 or 1x10^11 viral particles, delivered as one shot or as two shots spaced 56 days apart. The specificity and breadth of SARS-CoV-2-reactive T cell receptors after Ad26.COV2.S vaccination were assessed by TCRbeta repertoire sequencing. The TCR-sequenced set comprised approximately 30 samples: roughly 19 Ad26.COV2.S vaccine recipients, 5 placebo recipients and 8 SARS-CoV-2 convalescent individuals. Trial participants were randomized into five groups of five, in which low-dose or high-dose Ad26.COV2.S was given once or twice, or placebo was given on both occasions. Throughout the experiments and outcome assessment, investigators stayed blinded to trial group allocation.

TCRbeta CDR3 regions were sequenced with the immunoSEQ Assay. After extraction, genomic DNA underwent amplification by bias-controlled multiplex PCR, followed by high-throughput sequencing. Processing in the source paper ran as follows. Collapsing and filtering of sequences were performed to quantify the absolute abundance of each unique TCRbeta CDR3 region. T cell fraction was estimated by normalization of TCRbeta template counts to usable DNA, with usable DNA being measured through amplification of reference genes present in all nucleated cells. Repertoire TCRs were annotated as SARS-CoV-2-specific when V gene, CDR3 amino acid sequence and J gene were exactly matched to a known reactive TCR set. The reference SARS-CoV-2 TCR set was derived from MIRA and filtered for enrichment in COVID-19-positive ImmuneCODE repertoires, a step that removed public or cross-reactive TCRs. Based on the MIRA antigens, annotated TCRs were further analysed at the level of specific ORF or position within ORF. Breadth was defined as the number of annotated unique rearrangements divided by the total number of unique productive rearrangements, and depth was defined as the summed frequency of the annotated unique rearrangements. TCR breadth was compared between groups using two-sided Wilcoxon rank-sum tests. TCRdb carries this immuneACCESS record with in-frame sequences only. Its versions omit some clonotypes, under half of them owing to an unresolved V gene in the studies checked, with the rest unexplained. V and J calls plus clone size are reproduced from that table; the DNA served to infer D and trimming. Counted in this sample were around 240,000 clones; more than 75% of them appeared once. About 10% of the sample is held by the ten biggest clonotypes.

Study-wide findings and limitations: After vaccination, spike-specific CD8+ and CD4+ T cell responses were reported to show substantial breadth. The authors noted that the TCR breadth and depth analyses may have underestimated total T cell responses. Vaccine and placebo recipients had comparable non-spike TCR breadth, which fits with the vaccine containing only spike. The study lacked the statistical power to compare responses across vaccine doses or regimens. Higher spike-specific TCR breadth was observed in Ad26.COV2.S recipients than in placebo recipients (P = 0.0014).

According to the study, the label for this sample's treatment or condition signals: around 19 received Ad26.COV2.S at low or high dose, single or two shots; about 5 received placebo; per-sample allocation not given. Repertoires of vaccine and placebo recipients were sequenced from samples collected on day 63 after the first injection. Cohort 1b enrolled about two dozen adults aged 18-55 years at a single site in Boston, USA, between 29 July and 7 August 2020. Ad26.COV2.S was a replication-incompetent adenovirus type 26 vector that expressed a prefusion-stabilized SARS-CoV-2 spike protein derived from the original Wuhan strain. CDR1 is given as PRHDT and CDR2 as FYEKMQ, both from the germline V gene (reference sequence). The CDR3 covers 16 residues, taking in both the cysteine and the phenylalanine. The DNA shown is the 48-base CDR3, in frame from base 1. After removal of 5 bases from V and 7 bases from J, the junction retains 17 bases not matched to a gene.

Recombination connected TRBV13 to TRBJ2-7; a stretch of 7 junction bases matches TRBD1. The source of this sequence is a person aged 18-60 years who received the Ad26.COV2.S COVID-19 vaccine or a placebo. This specimen was peripheral blood, taken in a trial of Ad26.COV2.S vaccine versus placebo. The CDR3 reads CASSQRTDRAFGEQYF. The DNA sequence is as follows: TGTGCCAGCAGCCAAAGAACAGACAGGGCATTCGGAGAGCAGTACTTC. When the CDR3 is completed using the reference TRBV13 and TRBJ2-7 genes on either side, the full variable domain is AAGVIQSPRHLIKEKRETATLKCYPIPRHDTVYWYQQGPGQDPQFLISFYEKMQSDKGSIPDRFSAQQFSDYHSELNMSSLELGDSALYFCASSQRTDRAFGEQYFGPGTRLTVT.